A selection of T cell receptor beta chains follows, all from one sample in a study of OX40 agonist ivuxolimab in advanced cancers. Data came from immunoSEQ multiplex PCR; TCRdb stores just in-frame clones and leaves some out. The sample includes some 86,000 clones, roughly 91% of them seen just once. Sequenced material: CD4+ or CD8+ T cells sorted from blood, taken in a trial of the OX40 agonist ivuxolimab. The source is an adult with an advanced solid tumor such as melanoma, head and neck, liver or kidney cancer. The CDR3 runs from the conserved cysteine through the conserved F or W. A D gene is named only where the DNA matches it firmly. Size tells how often a clone was seen (once, few, many) or the class of an expanded clone, and some rows leave it out.

>TRBD1|once|TRBV7-2|TRBJ1-1
TGTGCCAGCAGCTCCGGGACAGGGAGGGCTGAAGCTTTCTTT
CASSSGTGRAEAFF
>TRBD2|once|TRBV19|TRBJ2-5
TGTGCCAGTAAAATAGTAGGGGCTAGCGGGCTTCAAGAGACCCAGTACTTC
CASKIVGASGLQETQYF
>TRBD1|.|TRBV19|TRBJ2-1
TGTGCCAGTAGTAGGGACAGGGGGTCCTACAATGAGCAGTTCTTC
CASSRDRGSYNEQFF
>TRBD1|once|TRBV6-5|TRBJ2-7
TGTGCCAGCAGTCCCATACAGGGGGCCAACTACGAGCAGTACTTC
CASSPIQGANYEQYF
>.|.|TRBV27|TRBJ1-1
TGTGCCAGCAGTTTTTGGGGCGGAGAAGCTTTCTTT
CASSFWGGEAFF
>.|many|TRBV11-2|TRBJ1-2
TGTGCCAGCAGCCCTGACGGGTTCCATGGCTACACCTTC
CASSPDGFHGYTF
>TRBD1|.|TRBV7-9|TRBJ2-2
TGTGCCAGCAGCTTTCGATGGGGACAGGGAAGCACCGGGGAGCTGTTTTTT
CASSFRWGQGSTGELFF
>.|.|TRBV5-1|TRBJ2-4
TGCGCCAGCAGCTTGGCTTTCAGGACAGGGAGGGACATTCAGTACTTC
CASSLAFRTGRDIQYF
>.|once|TRBV15|TRBJ1-1
TGTGCCACCAGCAGAGATGGGTTCACGTTCACTGAAGCTTTCTTT
CATSRDGFTFTEAFF
>.|.|TRBV28|TRBJ2-7
TGTGCCAGCAGTTTCTGGGACCTATCGCTTGTTACCTACGAGCAGTACTTC
CASSFWDLSLVTYEQYF
>TRBD2|.|TRBV11-2|TRBJ2-3
TGTGCCAGCAGACGGTACAGCGGGGGCACAGATACGCAGTATTTT
CASRRYSGGTDTQYF
>.|once|TRBV6-6|TRBJ1-1
TGTGCCAGCAGTTACTCTCACGGGGGAGGCCTTACTGAAGCTTTCTTT
CASSYSHGGGLTEAFF
>.|.|TRBV6-5|TRBJ1-2
TGTGCCAGCAGTTACACGAAGTACGGAGGGGGGTATGGCTACACCTTC
CASSYTKYGGGYGYTF
>TRBD2|.|TRBV10-3|TRBJ2-1
TGTGCCATTAAGCGGGGTGATGAGCAGTTCTTC
CAIKRGDEQFF
>.|.|TRBV5-1|TRBJ1-2
TGCGCCAGCAGCTTGGGGGATCGGGGCCCCGGCTATGGCTACACCTTC
CASSLGDRGPGYGYTF
>.|.|TRBV19|TRBJ1-1
TGTGCCAGTAGGCTTGGGGGAAGGCCTGAAGCTTTCTTT
CASRLGGRPEAFF
>TRBD1|.|TRBV6-5|TRBJ1-2
TGTGCCAGCAGAGCGACAGGGGTCTATGGCTACACCTTC
CASRATGVYGYTF
>.|once|TRBV30|TRBJ2-1
TGTGCCTGGGGAGAATACAATGAGCAGTTCTTC
CAWGEYNEQFF
>.|.|TRBV6-6|TRBJ2-5
TGTGCCAGCAGTTACAGGGACCAAGAGACCCAGTACTTC
CASSYRDQETQYF
>TRBD2|.|TRBV6-1|TRBJ2-3
TGTGCCAGCATCCCGGGACTAGCGGGGCCGGATACGCAGTATTTT
CASIPGLAGPDTQYF
>.|.|TRBV29-1|TRBJ1-2
TGCAGCGCCGGCGGTAGCGCCTATGGCTACACCTTC
CSAGGSAYGYTF
>.|.|TRBV6-1|TRBJ2-2
TGTGCCAGCAGCCTTGACGGGTGGGGGACCGGGGAGCTGTTTTTT
CASSLDGWGTGELFF
>.|.|TRBV2|TRBJ1-5
TGTGCCAGCAGCGATCAGGGCGCGGGCAATCAGCCCCAGCATTTT
CASSDQGAGNQPQHF
>TRBD2|.|TRBV5-1|TRBJ2-3
TGCGCCAGCAGCTGGGGACTAGTGACAGATACGCAGTATTTT
CASSWGLVTDTQYF
>.|.|TRBV5-4|TRBJ1-1
TGTGTCAGCAGCGGGGACTCCCGGCAGGCTGAAGCTTTCTTT
CVSSGDSRQAEAFF
>.|.|TRBV28|TRBJ2-1
TGTGCCAGCAGCCAGGGGACCCTTGTCAATGAGCAGTTCTTC
CASSQGTLVNEQFF
>.|.|TRBV5-1|TRBJ2-2
TGCGCCAGCAGCCCTGGGGGATTGTACAACACCGGGGAGCTGTTTTTT
CASSPGGLYNTGELFF
>.|.|TRBV18|TRBJ1-5
TGTGCCAGCTCACGGGACCGCGAGGAGCAGCCCCAGCATTTT
CASSRDREEQPQHF
>TRBD1|.|TRBV7-2|TRBJ1-2
TGTGCCAGCAGCTTATGGGGACAGGGGACTGGCTACACCTTC
CASSLWGQGTGYTF
>TRBD2|.|TRBV28|TRBJ2-1
TGTGCCAGCAGTTCGTCCCCGATCCTAGCGGGTAAAGATGAGCAGTTCTTC
CASSSSPILAGKDEQFF
>TRBD1|.|TRBV30|TRBJ1-6
TGTGCCGTACGGGACAGGGGGCCCCTCCACTATAATTCACCCCTCCACTTT
CAVRDRGPLHYNSPLHF